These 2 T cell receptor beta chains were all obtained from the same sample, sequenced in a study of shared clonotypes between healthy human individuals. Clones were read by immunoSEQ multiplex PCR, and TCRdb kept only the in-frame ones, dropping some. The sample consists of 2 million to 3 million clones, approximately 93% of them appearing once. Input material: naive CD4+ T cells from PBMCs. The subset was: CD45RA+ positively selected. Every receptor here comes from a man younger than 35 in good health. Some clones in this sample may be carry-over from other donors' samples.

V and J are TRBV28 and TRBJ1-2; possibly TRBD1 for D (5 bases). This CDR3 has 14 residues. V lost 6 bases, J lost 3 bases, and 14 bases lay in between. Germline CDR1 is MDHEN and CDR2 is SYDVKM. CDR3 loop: CASSSGGSDYGYTF. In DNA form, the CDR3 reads TGTGCCAGCAGCTCGGGGGGGTCGGACTATGGCTACACCTTC.

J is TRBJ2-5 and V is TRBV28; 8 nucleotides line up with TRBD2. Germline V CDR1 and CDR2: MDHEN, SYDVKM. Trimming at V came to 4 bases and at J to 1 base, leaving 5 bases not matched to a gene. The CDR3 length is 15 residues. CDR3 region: CASSSPGGPQETQYF. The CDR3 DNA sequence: TGTGCCAGCAGTTCCCCGGGGGGGCCCCAAGAGACCCAGTACTTC.